This T cell receptor beta chain was identified in a study of spatial heterogeneity in lung cancer. Study-level background: Alpha-chain sequences were consistently detected less often than beta-chain sequences.

Findings and caveats of the study: Blood carried ubiquitous expanded tumor TCRs more at resection than follow-up.

The CDR3 is made up of 11 amino acids. CDR1 is SQVTM, CDR2 ANQGSEA, per germline. V was pared by 1 base and J by 0 bases, with 0 bases between. Described time point: sample taken at primary tumor resection. Whole RNA from tumor, nontumor lung or frozen PBMC was sequenced unsorted. Samples were obtained from roughly 65 donors, all untreated early-stage non-small cell lung cancer patients. On this clonotype itself: Its antigen is undetermined.

Carried by each TCR cDNA molecule was a unique molecular identifier. TCRdb re-analysed the 5' RACE reads in MiXCR, keeping a single row per CDR3 protein. Of tens of thousands of distinct CDR3 sequences listed, about 14% are singletons. Specimen: PBMCs, collected at surgery. The V call is TRBV29-1, the J call TRBJ1-1; D remains unclear. The TCR comes from a male donor with early-stage non-small cell lung cancer. CDR3 protein: CSVEVNTEAFF. The CDR3, as DNA: TGCAGCGTTGAAGTGAACACTGAAGCTTTCTTT.